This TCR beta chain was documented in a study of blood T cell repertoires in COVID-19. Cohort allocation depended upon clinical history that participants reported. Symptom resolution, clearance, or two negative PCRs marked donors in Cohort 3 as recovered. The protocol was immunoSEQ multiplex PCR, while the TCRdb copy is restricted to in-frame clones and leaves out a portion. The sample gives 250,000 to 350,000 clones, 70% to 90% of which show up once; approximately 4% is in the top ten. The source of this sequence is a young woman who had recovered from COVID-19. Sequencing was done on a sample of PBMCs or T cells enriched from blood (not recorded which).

This chain's CDR3 is CASSYFRDSGANVLTF. The CDR3 region has the DNA TGTGCCAGCAGTTATTTCCGAGACTCTGGGGCCAACGTCCTGACTTTC. The chain employs TRBV6-5 and TRBJ2-6; unclear D gene. From germline, CDR1 is MNHEY and CDR2 SVGAGI. The V and J ends lost 3 bases and 0 bases respectively, with 9 bases between them. The length of the CDR3 is 16 residues.